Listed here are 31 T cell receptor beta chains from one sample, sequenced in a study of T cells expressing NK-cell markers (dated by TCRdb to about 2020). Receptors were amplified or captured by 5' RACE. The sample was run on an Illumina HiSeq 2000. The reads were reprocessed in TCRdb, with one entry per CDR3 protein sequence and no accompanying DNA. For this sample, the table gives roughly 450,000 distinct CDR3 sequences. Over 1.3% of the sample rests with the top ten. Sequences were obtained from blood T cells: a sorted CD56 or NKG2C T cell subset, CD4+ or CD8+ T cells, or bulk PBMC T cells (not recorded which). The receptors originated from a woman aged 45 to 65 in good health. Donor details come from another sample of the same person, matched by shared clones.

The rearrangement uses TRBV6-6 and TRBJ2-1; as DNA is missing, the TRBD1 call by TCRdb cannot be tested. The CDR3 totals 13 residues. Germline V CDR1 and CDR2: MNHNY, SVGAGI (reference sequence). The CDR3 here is CASSPGTPHLQFF.

CDR3 residues: CASVAGGMAGELFF. The chain joins TRBV19 to TRBJ2-2; no DNA is available, so the TRBD2 call from TCRdb remains unchecked. The CDR3 spans 14 residues. The germline gives CDR1 LNHDA, CDR2 SQIVND (reference sequence).

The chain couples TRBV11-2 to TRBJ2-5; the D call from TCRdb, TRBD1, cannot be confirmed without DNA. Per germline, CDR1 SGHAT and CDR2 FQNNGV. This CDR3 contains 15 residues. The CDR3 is CASSLGVPGGETQYF.

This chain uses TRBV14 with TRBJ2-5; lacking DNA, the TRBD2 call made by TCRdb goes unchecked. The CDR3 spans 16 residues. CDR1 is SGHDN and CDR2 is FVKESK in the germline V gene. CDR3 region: CASSRVMGTSAAPQYF.

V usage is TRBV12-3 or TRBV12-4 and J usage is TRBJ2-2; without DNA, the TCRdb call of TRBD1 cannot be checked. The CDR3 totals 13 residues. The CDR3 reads CASRRTGEGELFF.

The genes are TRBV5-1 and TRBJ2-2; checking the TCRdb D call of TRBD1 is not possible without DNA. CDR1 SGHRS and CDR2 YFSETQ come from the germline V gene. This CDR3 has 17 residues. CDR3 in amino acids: CASSLAFSGDDTGELFF.

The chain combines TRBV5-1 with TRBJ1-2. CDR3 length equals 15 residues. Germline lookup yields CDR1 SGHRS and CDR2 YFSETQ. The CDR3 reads CASSLVADVNYGYTF.

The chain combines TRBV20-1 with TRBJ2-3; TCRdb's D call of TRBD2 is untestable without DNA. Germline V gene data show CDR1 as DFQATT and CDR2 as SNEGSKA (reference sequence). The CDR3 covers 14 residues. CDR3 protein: CSAPRAGGPGTQYF.

CDR3 region: CASSLRSLQVNTEAFF. This sequence joins TRBV11-2 and TRBJ1-1. This CDR3 is built from 16 residues. Germline V gene lookup returns CDR1 SGHAT and CDR2 FQNNGV.

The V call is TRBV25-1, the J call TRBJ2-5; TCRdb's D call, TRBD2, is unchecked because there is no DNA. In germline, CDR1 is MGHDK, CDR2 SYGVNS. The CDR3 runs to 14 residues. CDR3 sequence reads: CASSDSGSMKTQYF.

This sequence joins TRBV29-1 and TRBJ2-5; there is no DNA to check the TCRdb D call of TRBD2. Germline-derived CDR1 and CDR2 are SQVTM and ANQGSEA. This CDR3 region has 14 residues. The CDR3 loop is CSVEVAGGKETQYF.

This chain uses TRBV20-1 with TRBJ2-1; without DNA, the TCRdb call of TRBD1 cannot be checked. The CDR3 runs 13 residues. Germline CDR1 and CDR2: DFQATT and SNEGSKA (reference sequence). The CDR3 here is CSASRRGGHEQFF.

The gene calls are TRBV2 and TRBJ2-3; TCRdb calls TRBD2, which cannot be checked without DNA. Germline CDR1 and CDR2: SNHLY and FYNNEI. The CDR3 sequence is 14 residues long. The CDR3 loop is CASTKLAGTDTQYF.

The CDR3 sequence is CASSDPGGGEKLFF. The gene calls are TRBV7-2 and TRBJ1-4; TCRdb's D call of TRBD1 is untestable without DNA. The CDR3 length is 14 residues. From germline, CDR1 is SGHTA and CDR2 FQGNSA.

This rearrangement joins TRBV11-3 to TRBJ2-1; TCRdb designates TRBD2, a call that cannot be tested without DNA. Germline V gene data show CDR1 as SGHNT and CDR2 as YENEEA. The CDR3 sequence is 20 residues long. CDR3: CASSLVRLVPRLTNNYEQFF.

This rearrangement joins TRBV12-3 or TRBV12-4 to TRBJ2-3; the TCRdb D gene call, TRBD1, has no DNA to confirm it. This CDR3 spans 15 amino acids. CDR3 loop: CASSSGGTRSDTQYF.

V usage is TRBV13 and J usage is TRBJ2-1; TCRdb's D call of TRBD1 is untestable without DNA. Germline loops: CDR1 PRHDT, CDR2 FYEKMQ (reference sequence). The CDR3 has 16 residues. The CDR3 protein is CASSSTRDSTYNEQFF.

The CDR3 is CASSLAPQVSAYEQYF. This sequence joins TRBV7-6 and TRBJ2-7. Germline loops: CDR1 SGHVS, CDR2 FNYEAQ. This CDR3 comprises 16 residues.

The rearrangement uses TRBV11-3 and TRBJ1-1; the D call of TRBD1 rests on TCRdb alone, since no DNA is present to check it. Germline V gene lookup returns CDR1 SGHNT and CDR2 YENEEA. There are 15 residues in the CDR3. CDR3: CASSLGDRARTEAFF. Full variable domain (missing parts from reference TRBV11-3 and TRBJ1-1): EAGVVQSPRYKIIEKKQPVAFWCNPISGHNTLYWYLQNLGQGPELLIRYENEEAVDDSQLPKDRFSAERLKGVDSTLKIQPAELGDSAVYLCASSLGDRARTEAFFGQGTRLTVV.

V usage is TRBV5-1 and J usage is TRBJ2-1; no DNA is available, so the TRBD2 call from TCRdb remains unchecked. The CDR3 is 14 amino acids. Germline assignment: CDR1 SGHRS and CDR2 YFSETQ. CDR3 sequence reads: CASSLSGVVNEQFF.

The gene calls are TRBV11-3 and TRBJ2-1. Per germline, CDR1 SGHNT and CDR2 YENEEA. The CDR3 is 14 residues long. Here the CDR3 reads CASSLLVVHNEQFF.

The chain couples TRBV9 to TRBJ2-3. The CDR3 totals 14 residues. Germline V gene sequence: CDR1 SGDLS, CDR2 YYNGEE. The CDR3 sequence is CASSVGLAETTQYF.

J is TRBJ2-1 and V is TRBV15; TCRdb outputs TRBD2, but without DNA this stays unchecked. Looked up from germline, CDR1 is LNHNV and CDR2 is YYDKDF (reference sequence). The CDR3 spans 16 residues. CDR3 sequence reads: CATSREKGGRSGEQFF.

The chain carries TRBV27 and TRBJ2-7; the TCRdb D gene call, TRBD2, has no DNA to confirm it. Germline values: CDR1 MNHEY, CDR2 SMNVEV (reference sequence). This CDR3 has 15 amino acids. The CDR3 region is CASKVAGGLSYEQYF.

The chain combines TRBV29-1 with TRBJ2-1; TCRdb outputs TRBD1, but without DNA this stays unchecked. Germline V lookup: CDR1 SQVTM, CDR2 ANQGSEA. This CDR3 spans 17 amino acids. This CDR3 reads CSTRDWGQLENYNEQFF.

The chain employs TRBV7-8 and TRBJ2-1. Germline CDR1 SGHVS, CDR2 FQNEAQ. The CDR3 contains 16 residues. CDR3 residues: CASSLLVVGSYNEQFF.

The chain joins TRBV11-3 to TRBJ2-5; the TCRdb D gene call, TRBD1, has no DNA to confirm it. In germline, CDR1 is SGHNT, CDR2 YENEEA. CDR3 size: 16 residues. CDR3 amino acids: CASSLDAPGQQETQYF.

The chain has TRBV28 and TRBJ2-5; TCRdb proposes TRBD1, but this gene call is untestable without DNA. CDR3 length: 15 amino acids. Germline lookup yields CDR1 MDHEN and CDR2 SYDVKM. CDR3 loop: CASSTPTGLGETQYF.

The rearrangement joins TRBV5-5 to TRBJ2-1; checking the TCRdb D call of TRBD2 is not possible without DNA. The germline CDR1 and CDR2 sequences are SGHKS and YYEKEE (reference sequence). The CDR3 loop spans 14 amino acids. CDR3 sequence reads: CASSLIALYNEQFF.

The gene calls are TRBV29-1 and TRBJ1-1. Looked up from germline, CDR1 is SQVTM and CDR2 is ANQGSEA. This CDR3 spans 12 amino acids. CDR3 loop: CSVDIGFTEAFF.

This CDR3 reads CASTQGGGRETQYF. The chain is built from TRBV12-3 or TRBV12-4 and TRBJ2-5; TCRdb indicates TRBD1, and absent DNA this call remains unverified. This CDR3 is built from 14 residues.